These 4 T cell receptor beta chains were sequenced from one sample in a study of blood T cell repertoires in COVID-19. Data came from immunoSEQ multiplex PCR; TCRdb stores just in-frame clones and leaves some out. The sample yields roughly 81,000 clones, approximately 91% seen once. Sequencing was carried out using peripheral blood. Source of these receptors: a man aged 65 to 85 with active or convalescent COVID-19.

Notes on this clone: Other nucleotide sequences in the sample specify the same CDR3. The chain combines TRBV5-1 with TRBJ1-1, with TRBD1 as a possible D gene (6 bases). This CDR3 spans 12 amino acids. CDR1 and CDR2 from the germline V gene are SGHRS and YFSETQ. The V end lost 6 bases, the J end lost 1 base, and 7 bases lay between the germline ends. The CDR3 here is CASTQGNTEAFF. The CDR3 DNA sequence: TGCGCCAGCACACAGGGGAACACTGAAGCTTTCTTT.

The rearrangement uses TRBV7-9 and TRBJ1-2, with TRBD1 identical over 8 bases. Germline values: CDR1 SEHNR, CDR2 FQNEAQ (reference sequence). Unmatched junction bases numbered 6, after V lost 7 bases and J lost 8 bases. The CDR3 runs 12 residues. CDR3 sequence (DNA): TGTGCCAGCAACCAGGGGGCTCGGGGCTACACCTTC. Encoded protein: CASNQGARGYTF.

This clone showed up just a few times. The genes are TRBV3-1 (or the pseudogene TRBV3-2) and TRBJ1-2, with a possible D match to TRBD1 (6 bases). The germline gives CDR1 LGHDT, CDR2 YNNKEL (reference sequence). The V end lost 0 bases, the J end lost 7 bases, and 9 bases lay between the germline ends. The length of the CDR3 is 13 residues. The CDR3 here is CASSQDKGGGYTF. DNA of the CDR3: TGTGCCAGCAGCCAAGATAAAGGGGGTGGCTACACCTTC.

This chain uses TRBV7-3 with TRBJ1-2; 7 bases are a match to TRBD1. The trim removed 5 bases at V and 4 bases at J, leaving 10 bases unmatched. The CDR3 consists of 15 residues. In germline, CDR1 is SGHTA, CDR2 FQGTGA. The chain's CDR3 is CASSLGGGQAYGYTF. In DNA, the CDR3 is TGTGCCAGCAGCCTGGGAGGCGGACAGGCCTATGGCTACACCTTC.